One and the same sample provided the 25 T cell receptor beta chains below, sequenced in a study of response to subunit inactivated influenza vaccine. TCRdb passed the RT-PCR reads through MiXCR, listing each CDR3 protein once. The sample carries under 950,000 distinct CDR3 sequences, less than 25% recorded once. This specimen was PBMCs from blood, taken around 5 days after vaccination. Source of these receptors: a man aged 50 to 59 who received an inactivated influenza vaccine.

In this sample, this clonotype turned up a few times. The chain uses TRBV27 and TRBJ2-3, with TRBD2 matching over 9 bases. Germline trimming cut 7 bases from V and 0 bases from J; bases unmatched to any gene: 14. CDR1 and CDR2 (germline): MNHEY, SMNVEV (reference sequence). The CDR3 covers 18 residues. In DNA, the CDR3 is TGTGCCAGCACACCATTGGGACTAGCCAAACCTAGCACAGATACGCAGTATTTT. Amino acids: CASTPLGLAKPSTDTQYF.

The chain employs TRBV4-2 and TRBJ2-5, with TRBD2 matching 12 bases. The junction had 9 bases not matched to a gene; V was cut back by 5 bases and J by 5 bases. Germline CDR1 LGHNA, CDR2 YNFKEQ. The CDR3 has 16 residues. In DNA, the CDR3 is TGTGCCAGCAGCGACATGACTAGCGGGGGTGAGGAGACCCAGTACTTC. Translated: CASSDMTSGGEETQYF.

A word on this clonotype: Germline and junction disagree at one end, which may indicate a read error. The chain has TRBV6-5 and TRBJ2-4; weak D call: TRBD2 (5 bases). Germline CDR1 and CDR2: MNHEY and SVGAGI. There are 18 residues in the CDR3. CDR3 sequence: CASSDSSLIDAAKNIQYF. The CDR3 region has the DNA TGTGCCAGCAGTGACTCTAGCCTTATCGACGCGGCCAAAAACATTCAGTACTTC.

This clonotype has a handful of counts. The chain uses TRBV7-2 and TRBJ2-3; D perhaps matches TRBD2 (5 bases). The germline V and J ends were trimmed by 1 base and 2 bases, with 7 bases remaining between them. Germline V CDR1 and CDR2: SGHTA, FQGNSA. The CDR3 extends over 14 amino acids. CDR3 sequence: CASSLVLATDTQYF. Written as DNA, the CDR3 is TGTGCCAGCAGCTTAGTGCTAGCCACAGATACGCAGTATTTT.

This clonotype showed up just a few times. The gene calls are TRBV5-6 and TRBJ2-5; the D is unclear. V lost 1 base and J 1 base, leaving 14 bases between the germline ends. From germline, CDR1 is SGHDT and CDR2 YYEEEE. The CDR3 length is 16 residues. The CDR3 sequence is CASSLIQSWGQETQYF. Written as DNA, the CDR3 is TGTGCCAGCAGCTTGATACAATCCTGGGGCCAAGAGACCCAGTACTTC.

Written as DNA, the CDR3 is TGTGCCAGCAGCCAAGGGGAATACGAGCAGTACTTC. This codes for CASSQGEYEQYF. The rearrangement uses TRBV3-1 and TRBJ2-7; D not certain. Germline V CDR1 and CDR2: LGHDT, YNNKEL (reference sequence). The CDR3 has 12 residues. With 1 base removed from V and 4 bases from J, the gap between germline ends came to 5 bases.

The CDR3 here is CASREGGRSNQPQHF. The CDR3 nucleotides are TGTGCCAGCAGGGAAGGCGGTCGTAGCAATCAGCCCCAGCATTTT. The chain has TRBV28 and TRBJ1-5; no clear D. This CDR3 region has 15 residues. The germline V gene has CDR1 MDHEN and CDR2 SYDVKM. V dropped 6 bases and J dropped 0 bases, with 12 bases sitting between them.

The chain employs TRBV19 and TRBJ2-1; 10 bases align to TRBD1. V gave up 7 bases and J gave up 9 bases; unmatched junction bases: 9. Germline CDR1 reads LNHDA; CDR2 reads SQIVND (reference sequence). This CDR3 comprises 14 residues. CDR3 in amino acids: CASTLGQGQSEQFF. The CDR3 region has the DNA TGTGCCAGTACCTTGGGACAGGGGCAAAGTGAGCAGTTCTTC.

The rearrangement uses TRBV20-1 and TRBJ2-7; 8 nucleotides agree with TRBD2. The CDR3 is 13 residues long. Germline trimming cut 6 bases from V and 7 bases from J; bases unmatched to any gene: 11. Germline CDR1 is DFQATT and CDR2 is SNEGSKA (reference sequence). The CDR3 nucleotides are TGCAGTGCCCACGGGGCGGGGGGTCTGGAGCAGTACTTC. Its translation is CSAHGAGGLEQYF.

This clonotype was seen at least ten times. This chain joins TRBV12-3 or TRBV12-4 and TRBJ2-5; unclear D gene. V dropped 5 bases and J dropped 0 bases, with 10 bases sitting between them. The CDR3 runs 14 residues. The CDR3 nucleotides are TGTGCCAGCAGTCCCGGAGATTACCAAGAGACCCAGTACTTC. Translated, it gives CASSPGDYQETQYF.

This clonotype was observed many times. This chain connects TRBV6-5 to TRBJ2-7; 10 nucleotides line up with TRBD2. The length of the CDR3 is 14 residues. CDR1 is MNHEY, CDR2 SVGAGI, per germline. The V and J ends lost 2 bases and 7 bases, in that order; junction bases with no gene match: 5. This CDR3 reads CASSYGGLASEQYF. In DNA form, the CDR3 reads TGTGCCAGCAGTTACGGGGGACTAGCGAGTGAGCAGTACTTC.

The chain is built from TRBV20-1 and TRBJ1-2; the D is unclear. The V and J ends lost 0 bases and 0 bases respectively, with 11 bases between them. The CDR3 runs to 15 residues. The germline gives CDR1 DFQATT, CDR2 SNEGSKA (reference sequence). CDR3 bases: TGCAGTGCTAGAGATTCGAGGGTCGCTAACTATGGCTACACCTTC. This gives the protein CSARDSRVANYGYTF.

This clonotype was recorded at least ten times. The chain links TRBV6-1 to TRBJ1-4; maybe TRBD1 (6 bases). CDR3 length equals 15 residues. Germline CDR1 MNHNS, CDR2 SASEGT. Trimming took off 5 bases at V and 5 bases at J, with 15 bases between the two ends. This CDR3 is CASSLGGVTNEKLFF. CDR3 sequence (DNA): TGTGCCAGCAGTCTAGGGGGGGTTACCAATGAAAAACTGTTTTTT.

This clonotype was detected a few times. The rearrangement links TRBV12-3 or TRBV12-4 to TRBJ2-3, with 16 bases that match TRBD2. V trimming: 5 bases; J trimming: 2 bases; junction bases outside the gene matches: 13. The CDR3 totals 20 residues. The CDR3 spells CASSGDQGLAGGRNTDTQYF. CDR3 DNA: TGTGCCAGCAGTGGGGACCAGGGACTAGCGGGGGGGCGAAACACAGATACGCAGTATTTT.

V is TRBV5-6 and J is TRBJ2-7; possibly TRBD1 for D (6 bases). The V and J ends lost 1 base and 4 bases respectively, with 12 bases between them. CDR3 length: 14 residues. The germline gives CDR1 SGHDT, CDR2 YYEEEE. The CDR3 protein is CASSLPGAGYEQYF. The CDR3 DNA follows: TGTGCCAGCAGCTTGCCAGGGGCGGGTTACGAGCAGTACTTC.

This clonotype has a handful of counts. CDR3 nucleotides: TGCAGTGCCCGCAGGACCGGGGTGGGGGATACGCAGTATTTT. This sequence encodes CSARRTGVGDTQYF. The chain carries TRBV20-1 and TRBJ2-3; a weak D match, TRBD2 (5 bases). Trimming removed 6 bases at V and 6 bases at J, with 19 bases between. Germline V CDR1 and CDR2: DFQATT, SNEGSKA (reference sequence). This CDR3 comprises 14 residues.

This clonotype was counted at least ten times. This chain links TRBV12-3 or TRBV12-4 with TRBJ2-1; 13 bases map to TRBD2. CDR3 length equals 14 residues. V lost 6 bases, J lost 9 bases, and 5 bases stayed unmatched. CDR3 sequence reads: CASRTSGGNVEQFF. For the CDR3, the DNA is TGTGCCAGCAGGACTAGCGGGGGGAACGTTGAGCAGTTCTTC.

The chain carries TRBV5-1 and TRBJ1-1; D is perhaps TRBD1 (6 bases). This CDR3 is 17 amino acids long. V shed 4 bases and J shed 0 bases, with 19 bases lying between them. Germline lookup yields CDR1 SGHRS and CDR2 YFSETQ. This CDR3 reads CASSPRPPTGVNTEAFF. CDR3 bases: TGCGCCAGCAGCCCCAGACCACCGACAGGAGTGAACACTGAAGCTTTCTTT.

This clonotype has just a few counts. The V and J genes are TRBV6-1 and TRBJ1-3, with D perhaps TRBD1 (6 bases). Germline V gene sequence: CDR1 MNHNS, CDR2 SASEGT. Trimming took 7 bases from V and 4 from J, leaving 17 bases between them. The CDR3 contains 15 residues. CDR3 nucleotides: TGTGCCAGCACCCCCTTGGGGGGGCTAGGAAACACCATATATTTT. This gives the protein CASTPLGGLGNTIYF.

This sequence joins TRBV7-9 and TRBJ2-3, with 7 bases matching TRBD1. Trimming took 8 bases from V and 2 from J; bases not matched to a gene: 13. The germline V gene has CDR1 SEHNR and CDR2 FQNEAQ (reference sequence). This CDR3 comprises 16 residues. Written as DNA, the CDR3 is TGTGCCAGCCGAAAAAATTACAGGGGCGACACAGATACGCAGTATTTT. Its protein product is CASRKNYRGDTDTQYF.

The chain uses TRBV9 and TRBJ1-2; TRBD1 is a possible D gene (6 bases). From germline, CDR1 is SGDLS and CDR2 YYNGEE. The CDR3 extends over 16 amino acids. V was shortened by 0 bases and J by 2 bases, with 14 bases between the two germline ends. The CDR3 reads CASSVAPDRSNYGYTF. The CDR3 DNA sequence: TGTGCCAGCAGCGTAGCCCCCGACAGGAGCAACTATGGCTACACCTTC.

This clonotype was picked up a small number of times. V gene TRBV7-6 combines with J gene TRBJ2-6; TRBD2 agrees at 11 bases. Germline CDR1 and CDR2: SGHVS and FNYEAQ. The ends lost 5 bases at V and 0 bases at J; junction bases unmatched: 15. This CDR3 is 21 amino acids long. CDR3: CASSPQTSGSVGSSGANVLTF. The CDR3 DNA reads as TGTGCCAGCAGCCCGCAAACTAGCGGGAGTGTGGGAAGCTCTGGGGCCAACGTCCTGACTTTC.

The table lists this clonotype with a few counts. The chain joins TRBV2 to TRBJ2-5; perhaps TRBD2 as D (5 bases). The CDR3 length is 12 residues. The germline CDR1 and CDR2 sequences are SNHLY and FYNNEI. The ends were cut back, 7 bases at V and 7 bases at J, with 13 bases in the middle. The CDR3 loop is CASTERRGTQYF. The CDR3 nucleotides read TGTGCCAGCACCGAACGCCGGGGGACCCAGTACTTC.

This clonotype was seen at least ten times. V and J are TRBV4-2 and TRBJ2-1; D tentatively fits TRBD1 or TRBD2 (5 bases each). V dropped 4 bases and J dropped 6 bases, with 13 bases sitting between them. The germline gives CDR1 LGHNA, CDR2 YNFKEQ. The CDR3 has 14 residues. CDR3 nucleotide sequence: TGTGCCAGCAGCCCCTGGGACGGATTCAATGAGCAGTTCTTC. It encodes CASSPWDGFNEQFF.

The V gene is TRBV4-2, the J gene TRBJ2-1, with 10 bases fitting TRBD1. CDR1 is LGHNA, CDR2 YNFKEQ, per germline. The CDR3 has 15 residues. The V gene end was trimmed by 0 bases and the J gene end by 15 bases; junction bases not matched to a gene: 11. Here the CDR3 reads CASSQEGDRGPRRFF. The DNA of the CDR3 is TGTGCCAGCAGCCAAGAGGGAGACAGGGGGCCGAGGCGGTTCTTC.